This TCR beta chain was documented in a study of human T cells and chemical hapten exposure. Study summary: Throughout a study of roughly 5.5 months, patients underwent weekly scalp administration of diphenylcyclopropenone doses.

Described time point: patch test 2, 6 weeks after DPC sensitization. Stated treatment: therapeutic diphenylcyclopropenone sensitization with weekly scalp DPC. MiXCR was run by TCRdb on the RACE reads, yielding one entry per CDR3 protein. The table records roughly 380,000 distinct CDR3 sequences, around 6% of them present only once. This clonotype has just a few counts. V lost 5 bases, J lost 0 bases, and 11 bases lay in between. This CDR3 region has 15 residues. Germline V gene data show CDR1 as MNHEY and CDR2 as SMNVEV (reference sequence). This chain joins TRBV27 and TRBJ1-5; the D gene is possibly TRBD1 (6 bases). The source material was whole blood, sampled in connection with sensitization to the hapten diphenylcyclopropenone (DPC). The clonotype originates from a woman aged 18-29 years with alopecia areata. Some clones in this sample may be carry-over from other donors' samples. CDR3 sequence: CASSRGTNSNQPQHF. CDR3 coding DNA: TGTGCCAGCAGTAGAGGGACAAATAGCAATCAGCCCCAGCATTTT.